The count of the clone carrying this T cell receptor (beta chain) is one. Its cognate antigen is unknown. The sample originates from a study of radiation and T cells in renal cell carcinoma. The V gene end was trimmed by 1 base and the J gene end by 2 bases; junction bases not matched to a gene: 5. The germline V gene encodes CDR1 SGHAT and CDR2 FQNNGV. This CDR3 has 16 amino acids. Notes on the study in general: Top tumor clonotypes rose in blood 2 weeks post-radiation, then contracted.

Time point: blood 4 weeks post-SBRT, at nephrectomy. Specified treatment: 15 Gy SBRT to primary tumor, nephrectomy 4 weeks later. Nephrectomy followed 15 Gy stereotactic body radiation by 4 weeks. Generated by immunoSEQ multiplex PCR, the TCRdb table keeps only in-frame clones and is missing some. The table records just under 150,000 clones, 86% of them present only once. The rearrangement links TRBV11-2 to TRBJ2-1; TRBD2 matches at 7 bases. The sequence came from a woman aged 50 to 60 with renal cell carcinoma. The sample consisted of blood, taken from a patient whose treatment included radiotherapy and nephrectomy. DNA for the CDR3: TGTGCCAGCAGCTTAGGAGCGGGAACAGCCTACAATGAGCAGTTCTTC. This codes for CASSLGAGTAYNEQFF.